The entry below describes one TCR beta chain. V was cut by 2 bases and J by 2 bases, with 12 bases left in between. Germline CDR1 and CDR2: SNHLY and FYNNEI. This CDR3 spans 15 amino acids. TCRdb reanalysed the RT-PCR reads using MiXCR and keeps one entry per CDR3 protein. The sample contains about 700,000 distinct CDR3 sequences, approximately 15% of which appear only once. This chain links TRBV2 with TRBJ2-5; D might be TRBD1 (5 bases). This TCR derives from a female donor in good health, serving as a healthy control. The source material was memory CD4+ T cells from blood. The CDR3 is CASSEYGRGQETQYF. DNA of the CDR3: TGTGCCAGCAGTGAATATGGTAGGGGTCAAGAGACCCAGTACTTC.